This T cell receptor beta chain stems from a study of cytomegalovirus exposure and HLA in healthy donors. The method was immunoSEQ multiplex PCR; TCRdb's version includes in-frame clones alone and lacks a portion of them. The sample records 65,000 to 70,000 clones, around 90% being singletons. Among the approximately 110 subjects of the validation cohort, separate from the roughly 670-subject first cohort, were the donors. Germline CDR1 MNHEY, CDR2 SMNVEV (reference sequence). The CDR3 totals 14 residues. Trimming shortened V by 3 bases and J by 0 bases, and 7 bases separated the two germline ends. The specimen was PBMCs. The TCR originated in a man aged 18 to 30 in good health and CMV-seronegative. The V gene is TRBV27, the J gene TRBJ2-3; D is possibly TRBD1 (6 bases). The CDR3 reads CASSFGQSTDTQYF. The CDR3 DNA is TGTGCCAGCAGTTTCGGACAGAGCACAGATACGCAGTATTTT.